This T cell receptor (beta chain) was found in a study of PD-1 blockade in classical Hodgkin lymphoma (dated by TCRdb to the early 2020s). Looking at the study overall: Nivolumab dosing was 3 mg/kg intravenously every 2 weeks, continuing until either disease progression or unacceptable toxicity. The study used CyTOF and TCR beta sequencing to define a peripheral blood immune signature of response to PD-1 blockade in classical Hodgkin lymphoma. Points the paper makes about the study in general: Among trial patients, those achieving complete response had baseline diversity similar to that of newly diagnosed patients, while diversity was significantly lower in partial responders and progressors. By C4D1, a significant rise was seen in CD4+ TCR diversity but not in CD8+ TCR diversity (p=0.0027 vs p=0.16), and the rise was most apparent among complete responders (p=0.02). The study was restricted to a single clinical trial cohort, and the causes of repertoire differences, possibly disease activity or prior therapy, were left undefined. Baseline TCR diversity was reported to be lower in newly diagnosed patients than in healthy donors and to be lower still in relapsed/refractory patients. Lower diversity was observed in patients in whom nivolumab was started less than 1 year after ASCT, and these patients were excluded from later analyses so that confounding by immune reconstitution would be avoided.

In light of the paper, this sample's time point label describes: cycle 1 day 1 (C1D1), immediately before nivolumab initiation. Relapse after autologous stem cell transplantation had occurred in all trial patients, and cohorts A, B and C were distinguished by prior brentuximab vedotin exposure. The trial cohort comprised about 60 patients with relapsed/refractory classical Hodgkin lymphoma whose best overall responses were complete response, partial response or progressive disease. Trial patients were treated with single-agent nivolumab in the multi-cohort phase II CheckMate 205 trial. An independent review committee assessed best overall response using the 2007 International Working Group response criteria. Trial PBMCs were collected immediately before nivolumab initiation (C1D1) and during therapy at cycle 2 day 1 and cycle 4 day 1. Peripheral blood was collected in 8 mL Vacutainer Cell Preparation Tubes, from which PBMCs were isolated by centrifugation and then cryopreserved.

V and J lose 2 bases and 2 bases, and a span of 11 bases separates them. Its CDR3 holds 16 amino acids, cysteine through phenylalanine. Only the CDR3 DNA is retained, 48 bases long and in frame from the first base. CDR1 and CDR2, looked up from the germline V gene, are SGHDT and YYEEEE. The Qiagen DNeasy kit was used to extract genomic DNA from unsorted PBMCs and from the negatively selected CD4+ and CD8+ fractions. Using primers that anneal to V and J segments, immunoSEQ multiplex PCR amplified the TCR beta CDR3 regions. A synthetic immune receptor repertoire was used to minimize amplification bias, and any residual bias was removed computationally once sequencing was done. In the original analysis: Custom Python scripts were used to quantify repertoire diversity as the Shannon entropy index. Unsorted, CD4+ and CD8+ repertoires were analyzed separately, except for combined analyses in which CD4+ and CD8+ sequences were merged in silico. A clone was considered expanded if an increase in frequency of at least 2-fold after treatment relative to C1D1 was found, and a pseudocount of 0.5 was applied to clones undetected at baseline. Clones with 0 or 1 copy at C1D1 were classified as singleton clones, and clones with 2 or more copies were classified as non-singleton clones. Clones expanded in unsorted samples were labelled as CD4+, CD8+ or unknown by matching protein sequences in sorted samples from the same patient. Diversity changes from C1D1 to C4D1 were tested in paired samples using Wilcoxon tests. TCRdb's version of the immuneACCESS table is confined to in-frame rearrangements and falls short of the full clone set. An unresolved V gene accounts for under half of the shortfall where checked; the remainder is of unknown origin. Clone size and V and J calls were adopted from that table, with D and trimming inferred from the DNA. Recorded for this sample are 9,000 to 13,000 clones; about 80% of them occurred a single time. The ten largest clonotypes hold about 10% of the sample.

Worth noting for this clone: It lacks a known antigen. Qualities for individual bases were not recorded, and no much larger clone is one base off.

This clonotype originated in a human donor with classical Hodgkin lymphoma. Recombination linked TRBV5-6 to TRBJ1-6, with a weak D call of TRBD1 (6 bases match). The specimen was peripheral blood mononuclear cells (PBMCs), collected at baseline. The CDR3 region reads CASSFRGWAYNSPLHF. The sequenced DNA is TGTGCCAGCAGCTTCAGGGGATGGGCCTATAATTCACCCCTCCACTTT.